These T cell receptor beta chains were read from a single sample in a study of cytomegalovirus exposure and HLA in healthy donors. Repertoires were generated with immunoSEQ multiplex PCR, while TCRdb's copy carries only in-frame clones and drops some. The table has about 130,000 clones, around three quarters seen once. Sequences were obtained from PBMCs. These receptor sequences come from a man younger than 40 in good health and CMV-seropositive. Both conserved end residues are part of each CDR3. A D gene is named only where the DNA matches it firmly. Clone size, where shown, is once, few, many, or a class for clones that have expanded.

V	size	D	J	CDR3	DNA
TRBV5-1	.	TRBD1	TRBJ1-1	CASSSQTGAPEAFF	TGCGCCAGCAGCTCTCAAACAGGGGCCCCAGAAGCTTTCTTT
TRBV13	.	.	TRBJ2-3	CASSSQAQGPRTDTQYF	TGTGCCAGCAGCTCCCAGGCCCAGGGGCCCCGCACAGATACGCAGTATTTT
TRBV6-5	.	TRBD1	TRBJ1-2	CASSYDRVNGYTF	TGTGCCAGCAGTTACGACAGGGTAAATGGCTACACCTTC
TRBV6-1	.	.	TRBJ2-7	CASSEALPDEQYF	TGTGCCAGCAGTGAAGCGTTGCCAGACGAGCAGTACTTC
TRBV10-3	.	.	TRBJ1-1	CAISLTSSFGYTEAFF	TGTGCCATCAGTCTCACGAGTTCTTTTGGTTACACTGAAGCTTTCTTT
TRBV18	.	.	TRBJ2-2	CASSTNTGELFF	TGTGCCAGCTCAACAAACACCGGGGAGCTGTTTTTT
TRBV10-3	.	.	TRBJ2-3	CAISESMGRGSTDTQYF	TGTGCCATCAGTGAGTCGATGGGGAGAGGAAGCACAGATACGCAGTATTTT
TRBV5-1	.	.	TRBJ2-7	CASSSRDTDLSYEQYF	TGCGCCAGCAGCTCCCGGGACACGGACTTGAGCTACGAGCAGTACTTC
TRBV27	.	TRBD1	TRBJ1-2	CASSSTIGTGDGYTF	TGTGCCAGCAGTTCAACAATCGGGACAGGGGATGGCTACACCTTC
TRBV6-5	.	TRBD1	TRBJ1-1	CASSHRGRRNTEAFF	TGTGCCAGCAGTCACAGGGGGCGAAGGAACACTGAAGCTTTCTTT
TRBV6-5	.	.	TRBJ2-3	CASATGRARDTQYF	TGTGCCAGCGCGACGGGCAGGGCCCGAGATACGCAGTATTTT
TRBV11-2	.	.	TRBJ2-5	CASSQNYGRLETQYF	TGTGCCAGCAGCCAAAACTACGGTAGATTGGAGACCCAGTACTTC
TRBV27	.	TRBD1	TRBJ1-5	CASSLGQSSNQPQHF	TGTGCCAGCAGTCTGGGACAGTCAAGCAATCAGCCCCAGCATTTT
TRBV6-5	.	.	TRBJ2-1	CASSYSRGNEQFF	TGTGCCAGCAGTTACTCGCGCGGGAATGAGCAGTTCTTC
TRBV5-1	.	.	TRBJ2-5	CASSLGSAAHQETQYF	TGCGCCAGCAGCTTGGGTTCGGCGGCCCACCAAGAGACCCAGTACTTC
TRBV15	.	.	TRBJ1-6	CATSLRGGNSPLHF	TGTGCCACCAGCCTCCGCGGGGGTAATTCACCCCTCCACTTT
TRBV15	.	TRBD1	TRBJ1-3	CATSRTGAGNTIYF	TGTGCCACCAGCAGGACAGGGGCTGGAAACACCATATATTTT
TRBV5-1	.	.	TRBJ2-7	CASSTGNRDRDEQYF	TGCGCCAGCAGCACAGGGAACAGGGATCGGGACGAGCAGTACTTC
TRBV12-5	.	.	TRBJ1-4	CASGLVSNEKLFF	TGTGCTAGTGGTTTGGTCTCTAATGAAAAACTGTTTTTT
TRBV6-1	.	TRBD1	TRBJ1-5	CASSEARGLAQPQHF	TGTGCCAGCAGTGAAGCCAGGGGGCTAGCTCAGCCCCAGCATTTT
TRBV30	once	.	TRBJ2-2	CAWMLMAPGELFF	TGTGCCTGGATGTTGATGGCCCCCGGGGAGCTGTTTTTT
TRBV29-1	.	.	TRBJ2-7	CSVVGLDSYEQYF	TGCAGCGTTGTGGGACTTGACTCCTACGAGCAGTACTTC
TRBV10-3	.	TRBD1	TRBJ2-5	CAISESGTGKETQYF	TGTGCCATCAGTGAGTCCGGGACAGGAAAGGAGACCCAGTACTTC
TRBV5-1	.	.	TRBJ1-4	CASSPDRGIVEKLFF	TGCGCCAGCAGCCCGGATCGGGGGATTGTCGAAAAACTGTTTTTT
TRBV25-1	.	TRBD1	TRBJ1-2	CASSTTGGYGYTF	TGTGCCAGCAGTACAACAGGGGGGTATGGCTACACCTTC
TRBV7-8	.	.	TRBJ2-1	CASSLVGSSSYNEQFF	TGTGCCAGCAGCTTAGTAGGCTCTAGCTCCTACAATGAGCAGTTCTTC
TRBV2	.	TRBD2	TRBJ2-5	CASSATSGGVETQYF	TGTGCCAGCAGTGCAACGAGCGGGGGGGTAGAGACCCAGTACTTC
TRBV5-6	.	TRBD1	TRBJ1-4	CASSKGQGDEKLFF	TGTGCCAGCAGCAAGGGACAGGGGGATGAAAAACTGTTTTTT
TRBV6-1	.	.	TRBJ2-1	CASSEGQYYNEQFF	TGTGCCAGCAGTGAGGGGCAGTACTACAATGAGCAGTTCTTC
TRBV7-8	.	.	TRBJ2-1	CASSFRAYAGSEQFF	TGTGCCAGCAGCTTCCGGGCCTACGCTGGGAGTGAGCAGTTCTTC
TRBV5-6	once	.	TRBJ1-6	CASSLGSTNSPLHF	TGTGCCAGCAGCTTGGGTTCAACAAATTCACCCCTCCACTTT
TRBV6-5	.	TRBD2	TRBJ2-3	CASSIAGDTDTQYF	TGTGCCAGCAGTATAGCGGGGGACACAGATACGCAGTATTTT
TRBV5-1	.	TRBD1	TRBJ1-3	CASNLGTEGNTIYF	TGCGCCAGCAACCTCGGGACAGAGGGAAACACCATATATTTT
TRBV2	.	.	TRBJ2-6	CASSAGLLSSGANVLTF	TGTGCCAGCAGTGCGGGACTCCTGAGCTCTGGGGCCAACGTCCTGACTTTC
TRBV30	few	TRBD1	TRBJ1-4	CAWSGRGHEKLFF	TGTGCCTGGAGTGGGAGGGGGCATGAAAAACTGTTTTTT
TRBV5-6	.	TRBD2	TRBJ2-3	CASSLLASGGTDTQYF	TGTGCCAGCAGCTTGTTGGCTAGCGGGGGCACAGATACGCAGTATTTT
TRBV6-5	.	TRBD1	TRBJ1-2	CASRLGQGDYGYTF	TGTGCCAGCAGATTAGGACAGGGCGACTATGGCTACACCTTC
TRBV30	few	.	TRBJ2-7	CAWSSPPSEQYF	TGTGCCTGGAGTTCCCCCCCTTCCGAGCAGTACTTC
TRBV9	.	TRBD2	TRBJ2-1	CASSVALVAGYVYNEQFF	TGTGCCAGCAGCGTAGCTTTGGTAGCGGGGTATGTCTACAATGAGCAGTTCTTC
TRBV7-9	.	TRBD2	TRBJ2-2	CASSPAAGRSGELFF	TGTGCCAGCAGCCCCGCAGCGGGGAGGAGCGGGGAGCTGTTTTTT
TRBV5-1	.	TRBD1	TRBJ1-3	CASTPQGGGGNTIYF	TGCGCCAGCACCCCTCAGGGGGGCGGTGGAAACACCATATATTTT